One TCR beta chain is described in this entry. Its target is unknown. CDR3 size: 15 residues. V shed 4 bases and J 6 bases; nucleotides not matched to a gene: 3. The germline gives CDR1 SEHNR, CDR2 FQNEAQ (reference sequence). Primers for the PCR totalled 60 Vbeta and 13 Jbeta. Assay used: immunoSEQ multiplex PCR; TCRdb lists only in-frame clones, some missing. The table shows about 75,000 clones, with around 80% occurring only once. The data are from a study of cytomegalovirus exposure and HLA in healthy donors. Study as a whole: About 85 million unique TCRs from HLA-typed donors were held in an early release of data. Study-level results: In terms of immune exposure information, only CMV serostatus was available. Three of the chains that were CMV-associated were confirmed in vitro to be specific for CMV antigens.

V gene TRBV7-9 combines with J gene TRBJ2-1; TRBD2 aligns across 13 bases. The sequence derives from a man younger than 35 in good health and CMV-seronegative. Sample: PBMCs. DNA of the CDR3: TGTGCCAGCAGCTACACTAGCGGGAGGGCCAATGAGCAGTTCTTC. Amino acids: CASSYTSGRANEQFF.